These T cell receptor beta chains were read from a single sample in a study of blood T cell repertoires in COVID-19. TCRdb's copy holds only in-frame clones and misses some; the assay was immunoSEQ multiplex PCR. Among 160,000 or so clones listed, around 83% were seen once. Sequencing was done on a sample of peripheral blood. These receptors came from a human donor in a cohort sampled during active COVID-19. The CDR3 runs from the conserved cysteine through the conserved F or W. Each record gives: D gene, clone size, J gene, V gene, CDR3 DNA, CDR3 protein. A D gene is named only where the DNA matches it firmly. For some rows the clone size is stated as once, few or many, or as a class when expanded; others skip it.

. . TRBJ1-3 TRBV25-1 TGTGCCAGCAGTGAGTTCGACAGGAATGGAAACACCATATATTTT CASSEFDRNGNTIYF
. . TRBJ2-1 TRBV21-1 TGTGCCAGCAGGATCCGGGACAGGGGGTACAATGAGCAGTTCTTC CASRIRDRGYNEQFF
TRBD1 few TRBJ1-6 TRBV5-5 TGTGCCAGCAGCCCCCGCCACACAGGGGGAAGTTCACCCCTCCACTTT CASSPRHTGGSSPLHF
TRBD1 . TRBJ1-1 TRBV11-2 TGTGCCAGCAGCTTAGGGGACAGGGGGGGTGAAGCTTTCTTT CASSLGDRGGEAFF
TRBD1 . TRBJ1-5 TRBV19 TGTGCCAGTAGTATAGTCCCCGGACAGGGCTATCAGCCCCAGCATTTT CASSIVPGQGYQPQHF
. . TRBJ2-7 TRBV15 TGTGCCACCCGCGAAGGGGGGGCCTACGAGCAGTACTTC CATREGGAYEQYF
TRBD1 once TRBJ2-5 TRBV5-8 TGTGCCAGCAGCTTTGTGGACAGGTCAGAGACCCAGTACTTC CASSFVDRSETQYF
TRBD1 . TRBJ2-7 TRBV7-7 TGTGCTAGCAGCTTAGCTGGGACAGGGTTTGACGAGCAGTACTTC CASSLAGTGFDEQYF
TRBD1 . TRBJ2-6 TRBV7-2 TGTGCCAGCAGCCCCCCGGGACAGGGGGCTGGGGCCAACGTCCTGACTTTC CASSPPGQGAGANVLTF
TRBD2 . TRBJ2-1 TRBV11-3 TGTGCCAGCAGCCCCAGCGGGGCTGAGCAGTTCTTC CASSPSGAEQFF
. . TRBJ1-2 TRBV4-1 TGCGCCAGCAGCCAAGAGAACAATAACTATGGCTACACCTTC CASSQENNNYGYTF
TRBD2 . TRBJ2-7 TRBV7-8 TGTGCCAGCAGCCCTAGACTAGCACCCTACGAGCAGTACTTC CASSPRLAPYEQYF
. . TRBJ2-7 TRBV7-2 TGTGCCAGCAGCCCTCACCCTCAACAGGGTCGCTACGAGCAGTACTTC CASSPHPQQGRYEQYF
. . TRBJ1-2 TRBV6-1 TGTGCCAGCAGTGAAGTGAGGCAACAGGGCCTTAGGTATGGCTACACCTTC CASSEVRQQGLRYGYTF
TRBD2 . TRBJ2-1 TRBV6-2/TRBV6-3 TGTGCCAGCAGTTACTTTGGGACTAGCGGGAGTTTAATGTTCTTC CASSYFGTSGSLMFF
. . TRBJ1-5 TRBV5-6 TGTGCCAGCAGCTTGTGGGCCCTTAATAGCAATCAGCCCCAGCATTTT CASSLWALNSNQPQHF
TRBD1 . TRBJ2-2 TRBV19 TGTGCCAGTATTCTGGGGACAGACAGACACACCGGGGAGCTGTTTTTT CASILGTDRHTGELFF
. . TRBJ1-1 TRBV19 TGTGCCAGTAACCCTACGAGACAGAGAGGCTTTGCTTTCTTT CASNPTRQRGFAFF
. . TRBJ2-7 TRBV7-2 TGTGCCAGCAGCTCCACCTCGGACAACTACGAGCAGTACTTC CASSSTSDNYEQYF
. . TRBJ2-1 TRBV27 TGTGCCAGCAGTCTGCGGCAGGGCCGCTCCTACAATGAGCAGTTCTTC CASSLRQGRSYNEQFF
. . TRBJ1-1 TRBV7-9 TGTGCCAGCAGCTTAGATCGGGTGAACACTGAAGCTTTCTTT CASSLDRVNTEAFF
TRBD1 . TRBJ2-7 TRBV5-6 TGTGCCAGCAGCTTGAGGCAGGGGGCAGACGAGCAGTACTTC CASSLRQGADEQYF
. . TRBJ1-2 TRBV7-9 TGTGCCAGCAGCTTAGGTACAGACCTCTATGGCTACACCTTC CASSLGTDLYGYTF
. . TRBJ2-7 TRBV6-5 TGTGCCAGCAGAGACACGGACACCTACTACGAGCAGTACTTC CASRDTDTYYEQYF
. . TRBJ2-2 TRBV7-5 TGTGTCAGAAGCTCCATCGGGACGGAGAGGGGGTGTGGGGAGCTGTTTTTT CVRSSIGTERGCGELFF
TRBD1 once TRBJ2-7 TRBV19 TGTGCCAGTAGATCAACGGACAGGGAATTCGAGCAGTACTTC CASRSTDREFEQYF
TRBD2 . TRBJ2-1 TRBV19 TGTGCCAGTAGTATAGGGCTAGCGGGAGAAGGTGAGCAGTTCTTC CASSIGLAGEGEQFF
. few TRBJ1-1 TRBV3-1/TRBV3-2 TGTGCCAGCAGCCAAGAAGGAGGGACCACTGAAGCTTTCTTT CASSQEGGTTEAFF
TRBD2 . TRBJ2-7 TRBV3-1/TRBV3-2 TGTGCCAGCAGCCCCCCAGCGGGGGGCAACGAGCAGTACTTC CASSPPAGGNEQYF
TRBD1 . TRBJ1-5 TRBV6-2/TRBV6-3 TGTGCCAGCAGTTTAGACCGGGACAGGGGAAGTTTAAGCAATCAGCCCCAGCATTTT CASSLDRDRGSLSNQPQHF
TRBD2 . TRBJ2-1 TRBV7-8 TGTGCCAGCAGCCCAGGGACTAGCGGGGGCCTCGCCTACAATGAGCAGTTCTTC CASSPGTSGGLAYNEQFF
. . TRBJ1-1 TRBV5-1 TGCGCCAGCAGCTGGCGCGGGTCCGACACTGAAGCTTTCTTT CASSWRGSDTEAFF
TRBD1 once TRBJ1-4 TRBV24-1 TGTGCCACCAGTGATGCCGGGACAGGGAATGAAAAACTGTTTTTT CATSDAGTGNEKLFF
. . TRBJ2-3 TRBV29-1 TGCAGCGTTGTTGAGGGCACAGATACGCAGTATTTT CSVVEGTDTQYF
TRBD1 few TRBJ1-2 TRBV5-1 TGCGCCAGCAGCTTGGCAGGGGGCGCTGATGGCTACACCTTC CASSLAGGADGYTF